The 32 T cell receptor beta chains presented below share a single source sample, sequenced in a study of T cells after yellow fever vaccination. TCRdb itself ran the 5' RACE reads through MiXCR, one entry per CDR3 protein. The table includes 300,000 to 400,000 distinct CDR3 sequences, about 4% detected once. The sequencing here drew on PBMCs, taken 5 days after the yellow fever booster vaccination. These receptors all come from a man in his late teens or twenties who received the YFV17D yellow fever vaccine.

This clonotype was counted a few times. This chain connects TRBV5-5 to TRBJ2-5, with TRBD1 matching over 8 bases. V gave up 3 bases and J gave up 2 bases; unmatched junction bases: 12. CDR1 SGHKS and CDR2 YYEKEE come from the germline V gene (reference sequence). This CDR3 contains 17 residues. CDR3 region: CASSSLSDREAQETQYF. CDR3 sequence (DNA): TGTGCCAGCAGCTCCCTCTCGGACAGGGAGGCGCAAGAGACCCAGTACTTC.

This clonotype was detected a few times. This chain uses TRBV6-5 with TRBJ2-5, with TRBD2 identical over 7 bases. The germline V gene encodes CDR1 MNHEY and CDR2 SVGAGI. The CDR3 spans 15 residues. With 6 bases clipped from V and 3 bases from J, the junction kept 10 bases outside the gene matches. The CDR3 bases are TGTGCCAGCAGACGTCTTGGGGGGGGGGAAGAGACCCAGTACTTC. Translated, it gives CASRRLGGGEETQYF.

This clonotype appeared a few times. The chain couples TRBV4-1 to TRBJ2-7, with a possible D match to TRBD1 (6 bases). V was clipped by 1 base and J by 1 base, with 11 bases between them. The CDR3 extends over 15 amino acids. The germline CDR1 and CDR2 sequences are MGHRA and YSYEKL. The CDR3 nucleotides read TGCGCCAGCAGCCAAGTGCAGGGGAAATCCTACGAGCAGTACTTC. This gives the protein CASSQVQGKSYEQYF.

This clonotype was detected many times. The chain joins TRBV3-1 to TRBJ1-2; perhaps TRBD1 as D (6 bases). Germline lookup yields CDR1 LGHDT and CDR2 YNNKEL (reference sequence). The CDR3 is 16 amino acids. The V end lost 2 bases, the J end lost 4 bases, and 17 bases lay between the germline ends. This chain's CDR3 is CASSQLAGTRGYGYTF. As DNA, the CDR3 is TGTGCCAGCAGCCAATTAGCCGGGACAAGAGGCTATGGCTACACCTTC.

This clonotype has at least ten counts. CDR3 sequence (DNA): TGTGCCAGCAGTGAAGCGCGTGGATCTGACAATGAGCAGTTCTTC. Protein: CASSEARGSDNEQFF. The chain recombines TRBV2 with TRBJ2-1; D is undetermined. Per germline, CDR1 SNHLY and CDR2 FYNNEI. V lost 0 bases and J lost 5, with 11 bases in between. The CDR3 length is 15 residues.

This clonotype has more than one count but fewer than ten. V is TRBV19 and J is TRBJ2-5; no reliable D call. Germline V lookup: CDR1 LNHDA, CDR2 SQIVND (reference sequence). Trimming took off 3 bases at V and 9 bases at J, with 14 bases between the two ends. The CDR3 is made up of 13 amino acids. Written as DNA, the CDR3 is TGTGCCAGTAGTATGGGTGGCCCCCCGGCCCAGTACTTC. This gives the protein CASSMGGPPAQYF.

The genes are TRBV20-1 and TRBJ2-5; 9 nucleotides match TRBD2. V lost 0 bases to trimming and J lost 3 bases; unmatched junction nucleotides: 5. The CDR3 loop spans 15 amino acids. Germline V lookup: CDR1 DFQATT, CDR2 SNEGSKA (reference sequence). CDR3 in amino acids: CSARELTSGKETQYF. The CDR3 DNA is TGCAGTGCTAGAGAACTGACTAGCGGAAAAGAGACCCAGTACTTC.

The chain recombines TRBV2 with TRBJ2-7, with D possibly matching TRBD1 (6 bases). The CDR3 has 14 amino acids. V lost 8 bases and J lost 3, with 17 bases in between. In germline, CDR1 is SNHLY, CDR2 FYNNEI. The CDR3 coding sequence is TGTGCCAGCTGGGAACTGGGACAAATCTACGAGCAGTACTTC. Its translation is CASWELGQIYEQYF.

This clonotype turned up a few times. This sequence joins TRBV5-5 and TRBJ1-5, with TRBD1 matching 7 bases. Per the germline V gene, CDR1 is SGHKS and CDR2 is YYEKEE (reference sequence). The CDR3 length is 14 residues. After removal of 3 bases from V and 9 bases from J, the junction contained 9 bases not matched to a gene. The CDR3 is CASSSPGTAAPQHF. CDR3 nucleotides: TGTGCCAGCAGCTCCCCCGGGACAGCGGCGCCCCAGCATTTT.

The rearrangement uses TRBV7-2 and TRBJ2-6, with D tentatively TRBD2 (5 bases). The length of the CDR3 is 15 residues. Between the trimmed V and J ends, which lost 5 bases and 2 bases, there was a span of 10 bases. The germline V gene encodes CDR1 SGHTA and CDR2 FQGNSA. The CDR3 here is CASSRAGPGANVLTF. The CDR3 DNA sequence: TGTGCCAGCAGCCGGGCGGGTCCTGGGGCCAACGTCCTGACTTTC.

The chain recombines TRBV30 with TRBJ2-7; D is unresolved. Germline CDR1 GTSNPN, CDR2 SVGIG (reference sequence). CDR3 length: 11 residues. Deletions cut 5 bases from V and 1 base from J, with 6 bases between. CDR3 sequence (DNA): TGTGCCTGGGGGCAGTCCTACGAGCAGTACTTC. Its translation is CAWGQSYEQYF.

This clonotype was counted only a few times. This chain uses TRBV5-1 with TRBJ2-5; TRBD1 aligns across 8 bases. Germline-derived CDR1 and CDR2 are SGHRS and YFSETQ. The CDR3 has 17 amino acids. With 3 bases clipped from V and 4 bases from J, the junction kept 14 bases outside the gene matches. The CDR3 DNA follows: TGCGCCAGCAGCTCGACCGCGGGACAGGCGTTTCGAGAGACCCAGTACTTC. Protein product: CASSSTAGQAFRETQYF. The full variable domain, rest sourced from reference TRBV5-1 and TRBJ2-5, is KAGVTQTPRYLIKTRGQQVTLSCSPISGHRSVSWYQQTPGQGLQFLFEYFSETQRNKGNFPGRFSGRQFSNSRSEMNVSTLELGDSALYLCASSSTAGQAFRETQYFGPGTRLLVL.

This clonotype was counted only a few times. The rearrangement joins TRBV29-1 to TRBJ1-1; TRBD1 matches 7 bases. Trimming cost V 6 bases and J 4 bases; bases outside gene matches: 8. CDR3 length equals 13 residues. Germline loops: CDR1 SQVTM, CDR2 ANQGSEA. The CDR3 reads CSVGQVSITEAFF. The CDR3 DNA follows: TGCAGCGTAGGACAGGTCTCCATCACTGAAGCTTTCTTT.

This clonotype was found many times. The chain couples TRBV24-1 to TRBJ2-1; D remains unclear. V lost 3 bases, J lost 2 bases, and 4 bases lay in between. Germline loops: CDR1 KGHDR, CDR2 SFDVKD. This CDR3 contains 13 residues. DNA of the CDR3: TGTGCCACCAGTGATGCACCCTACAATGAGCAGTTCTTC. It specifies CATSDAPYNEQFF.

The table lists this clonotype with many counts. The V gene is TRBV6-2 or TRBV6-3, the J gene TRBJ2-7, with 10 bases matching TRBD1. The junction had 4 bases not matched to a gene; V was cut back by 4 bases and J by 1 base. The CDR3 length is 15 residues. The germline V gene has CDR1 MNHEY and CDR2 SVGEGT. CDR3 sequence: CASSSWDRGSYEQYV. The CDR3, as DNA: TGTGCCAGCAGTTCCTGGGACAGGGGTTCCTACGAGCAGTACGTC.

The sample holds a few counts of this clonotype. A much larger clone lies one base from this, so it may be a read error. In DNA, the CDR3 is TGTGCCAGCAGCTTCCTCACCTACGAGCAGTACTTC. Amino acid sequence: CASSFLTYEQYF. The chain combines TRBV5-4 with TRBJ2-7; D is uncertain. Germline values: CDR1 SGHNT, CDR2 YYREEE (reference sequence). V was cut by 2 bases and J by 2 bases, with 5 bases left in between. The CDR3 loop spans 12 amino acids.

The chain recombines TRBV3-1 with TRBJ2-7; unclear D gene. Deletions cut 0 bases from V and 2 bases from J, with 20 bases between. Germline V lookup: CDR1 LGHDT, CDR2 YNNKEL (reference sequence). The CDR3 runs to 18 residues. DNA for the CDR3: TGTGCCAGCAGCCAAGATCCCACAGCCATAGAATCGCCCTACGAGCAGTACGTC. As protein: CASSQDPTAIESPYEQYV.

This clonotype was seen more than once but under ten times. The chain employs TRBV2 and TRBJ2-5; D possibly corresponds to TRBD1 (6 bases). CDR3 size: 12 residues. Germline-derived CDR1 and CDR2 are SNHLY and FYNNEI. Trimming pared 7 bases from V and 5 bases from J, leaving 11 bases between. The CDR3 nucleotides read TGTGCCAGCATTGGACAGCGGGAGACCCAGTACTTC. This gives the protein CASIGQRETQYF.

This clonotype has a handful of counts. The chain recombines TRBV5-1 with TRBJ2-7, with 9 bases lining up with TRBD1. The CDR3 spans 15 residues. Germline trimming cut 4 bases from V and 3 bases from J; bases unmatched to any gene: 8. Per germline, CDR1 SGHRS and CDR2 YFSETQ. As DNA, the CDR3 is TGCGCCAGCAGCCCCCGGGACAGGGACCTCTACGAGCAGTACGTC. It translates to CASSPRDRDLYEQYV.

The chain combines TRBV7-2 with TRBJ2-2, with 7 bases matching TRBD2. V lost 1 base, J lost 4 bases, and 3 bases stayed unmatched. This CDR3 is built from 15 residues. Per germline, CDR1 SGHTA and CDR2 FQGNSA. DNA of the CDR3: TGTGCCAGCAGCTTAGTGGTAGCGGGCACCGGGGAGCTGTTTTTT. It codes for CASSLVVAGTGELFF.

This clonotype was seen a handful of times. The chain couples TRBV5-4 to TRBJ2-1; no reliable D call. The CDR3 runs 14 residues. Germline V gives CDR1 SGHNT, CDR2 YYREEE (reference sequence). Trimming pared 4 bases from V and 1 base from J, leaving 9 bases between. The CDR3 loop reads CASSLKGSYNEQFF. The CDR3 bases are TGTGCCAGCAGCCTCAAAGGGTCCTACAATGAGCAGTTCTTC.

V is TRBV29-1 and J is TRBJ2-3; D perhaps matches TRBD1 (5 bases). The V end lost 1 base, the J end lost 2 bases, and 16 bases lay between the germline ends. This CDR3 spans 16 amino acids. The germline V gene encodes CDR1 SQVTM and CDR2 ANQGSEA. CDR3 sequence: CSVEGGWGGYTDTQYF. The CDR3 nucleotides are TGCAGCGTTGAAGGGGGATGGGGCGGCTACACAGATACGCAGTATTTT.

This clonotype was detected many times. The J gene is TRBJ2-3, the V gene TRBV4-1, with D hard to call. The CDR3 has 15 residues. Between the trimmed V and J ends, which lost 4 bases and 2 bases, there was a span of 13 bases. The germline CDR1 and CDR2 sequences are MGHRA and YSYEKL. DNA for the CDR3: TGCGCCAGCAGCCTCAGGTACAGTCTCACAGATACGCAGTATTTT. It is translated as CASSLRYSLTDTQYF.

This clonotype was seen a few times. CDR3 DNA: TGCGCCAGCAGCTCTCGGACAGGGAAAAACAATGAGCAGTTCTTC. It is translated as CASSSRTGKNNEQFF. The V gene is TRBV5-1, the J gene TRBJ2-1, with 8 bases aligning to TRBD1. Germline-derived CDR1 and CDR2 are SGHRS and YFSETQ. This CDR3 has 15 amino acids. V trimming: 3 bases; J trimming: 5 bases; junction bases outside the gene matches: 7.

The J gene is TRBJ2-1, the V gene TRBV21-1; the tabulated D call, TRBD1, remains unverified against the DNA. TRBV21-1 is shown as a pseudogene. The CDR3 is 16 amino acids. The CDR3 sequence is CASSKLHGGRNDEQFF. CDR3 in DNA: TGTGCCAGCAGCAAATTACATGGGGGCCGAAATGATGAGCAGTTCTTC.

This clonotype was detected a few times. This chain uses TRBV7-2 with TRBJ2-5; no definite D call. The CDR3 runs 14 residues. Germline V gene lookup returns CDR1 SGHTA and CDR2 FQGNSA. Trimming left V 5 bases short and J 2 bases short, with 12 bases between. The CDR3 loop reads CASSPRASQETQYF. CDR3 in DNA: TGTGCCAGCAGCCCCAGAGCCTCTCAAGAGACCCAGTACTTC.

This clonotype was seen repeatedly, ten times or more. The chain links TRBV11-2 to TRBJ2-4; perhaps TRBD2 as D (5 bases). The CDR3 is made up of 14 amino acids. Germline V gene sequence: CDR1 SGHAT, CDR2 FQNNGV. The germline V and J ends were trimmed by 4 bases and 4 bases, with 11 bases remaining between them. The CDR3 is CASSSPGGKNIQYF. The CDR3 bases are TGTGCCAGCAGCTCCCCCGGCGGGAAAAACATTCAGTACTTC.

V usage is TRBV7-2 and J usage is TRBJ2-7; D could derive from TRBD1 or TRBD2 (5 bases each). The CDR3 has 13 residues. V was pared by 5 bases and J by 6 bases, with 14 bases between. The germline gives CDR1 SGHTA, CDR2 FQGNSA. CDR3 sequence: CASSSSEGTEQYF. DNA of the CDR3: TGTGCCAGCAGCAGTTCGGAAGGGACCGAGCAGTACTTC. Variable domain in full (rest from reference TRBV7-2 and TRBJ2-7): GAGVSQSPSNKVTEKGKDVELRCDPISGHTALYWYRQSLGQGLEFLIYFQGNSAPDKSGLPSDRFSAERTGGSVSTLTIQRTQQEDSAVYLCASSSSEGTEQYFGPGTRLTVT.

The V and J genes are TRBV5-5 and TRBJ1-1, with D possibly TRBD1 on 6 matching bases. Germline V gives CDR1 SGHKS, CDR2 YYEKEE (reference sequence). V lost 6 bases to trimming and J lost 5 bases, with 17 bases between them. CDR3 length: 14 amino acids. CDR3 amino acids: CASTLDRYKTEAFF. The DNA of the CDR3 is TGTGCCAGCACCCTCGACAGGTATAAGACTGAAGCTTTCTTT.

The chain is built from TRBV20-1 and TRBJ2-7, with a weak D call TRBD2 (6 bases). CDR1 DFQATT and CDR2 SNEGSKA come from the germline V gene (reference sequence). V lost 0 bases, J lost 1 base, and 10 bases lay in between. CDR3 length: 14 residues. The chain's CDR3 is CSARDRAGSYEQYF. The CDR3, as DNA: TGCAGTGCTAGAGACAGGGCGGGATCCTACGAGCAGTACTTC.

The chain uses TRBV6-5 and TRBJ1-4; 8 positions match TRBD1. This CDR3 is built from 14 residues. V was pared by 6 bases and J by 6 bases, with 6 bases of the junction left unmatched. CDR1 is MNHEY and CDR2 is SVGAGI in the germline V gene. The CDR3 nucleotides read TGTGCCAGCAGACGGACAGGGCGGGATGAAAAACTGTTTTTT. As protein: CASRRTGRDEKLFF.

This clonotype was detected only a few times. The chain uses TRBV5-1 and TRBJ1-2; 10 positions agree with TRBD1. J lost 6 bases, V lost 4 bases, and 15 bases had no gene match. From germline, CDR1 is SGHRS and CDR2 YFSETQ. The CDR3 totals 17 residues. CDR3 in DNA: TGCGCCAGCAGCATACCCGCAGGGACAGGGGACTTGGATGGCTACACCTTC. Protein product: CASSIPAGTGDLDGYTF. The variable domain in full, completed from reference TRBV5-1 and TRBJ1-2, reads KAGVTQTPRYLIKTRGQQVTLSCSPISGHRSVSWYQQTPGQGLQFLFEYFSETQRNKGNFPGRFSGRQFSNSRSEMNVSTLELGDSALYLCASSIPAGTGDLDGYTFGSGTRLTVV.